Below, 18 T cell receptor beta chains from the same sample are listed, as sequenced in a study of early T cells in non-severe SARS-CoV-2 infection. TCRdb re-called the 5' RACE reads through MiXCR, storing one row per CDR3 protein. Here the sample spans 25,000 to 40,000 distinct CDR3 sequences, 4.7% being singletons. Specimen: whole blood. The receptors originated from an adult who was a healthcare worker with PCR-confirmed SARS-CoV-2 infection or an uninfected control (not recorded which).

This clonotype occurred many times. V and J are TRBV24-1 and TRBJ2-1; weak D call: TRBD1 (6 bases). The CDR3 contains 17 residues. Germline lookup yields CDR1 KGHDR and CDR2 SFDVKD. Trimming left V 4 bases short and J 0 bases short, with 15 bases between. This chain's CDR3 is CATSEAGGGLSYNEQFF. The CDR3 DNA reads TGTGCCACCAGTGAGGCCGGTGGGGGCCTCTCCTACAATGAGCAGTTCTTC.

In this sample, this clonotype turned up many times. DNA of the CDR3: TGTGCCTGGAGTGTCGAACTAGGGTTGGGCGAGCAGTACTTC. Its protein is CAWSVELGLGEQYF. The J gene is TRBJ2-7, the V gene TRBV30; D might be TRBD2 (5 bases). The ends were cut back, 0 bases at V and 6 bases at J, with 15 bases in the middle. The germline V gene has CDR1 GTSNPN and CDR2 SVGIG (reference sequence). The CDR3 length is 14 residues.

This clonotype was seen only a few times. V gene TRBV10-2 combines with J gene TRBJ2-3; 11 bases fit TRBD2. The CDR3 contains 15 residues. V gave up 6 bases and J gave up 4 bases; unmatched junction bases: 6. CDR1 and CDR2 from the germline V gene are WSHSY and SAAADI. CDR3 DNA sequence: TGCGCCAGCAGCCCTAATAGCGGGGGGGCAGATACGCAGTATTTT. Translating gives CASSPNSGGADTQYF.

This clonotype was recorded at least ten times. V usage is TRBV4-3 and J usage is TRBJ2-7; D call uncertain. The V and J ends lost 0 bases and 3 bases respectively, with 9 bases between them. The germline V gene has CDR1 LGHNA and CDR2 YSLEER. The CDR3 loop spans 14 amino acids. This CDR3 reads CASSQDRLNYEQYF. The CDR3 DNA reads TGCGCCAGCAGCCAAGATCGGCTTAACTACGAGCAGTACTTC.

The CDR3 protein is CASSSRTSSDNEQFF. The CDR3 DNA sequence: TGTGCCAGCAGTTCGAGAACTAGCAGTGACAATGAGCAGTTCTTC. The V and J genes are TRBV12-3 or TRBV12-4 and TRBJ2-1; tentative D call: TRBD2 (6 bases). The CDR3 totals 15 residues. The V end lost 4 bases, the J end lost 5 bases, and 15 bases lay between the germline ends.

The chain recombines TRBV20-1 with TRBJ1-2, with TRBD1 as a possible D gene (5 bases). CDR1 is DFQATT, CDR2 SNEGSKA, per germline (reference sequence). V lost 3 bases, J lost 4 bases, and 12 bases lay in between. The CDR3 sequence is 13 residues long. CDR3 region: CSASPQGPYGYTF. For the CDR3, the DNA is TGCAGTGCTAGCCCCCAGGGACCCTATGGCTACACCTTC.

In this sample, this clonotype turned up a few times. A much larger clone lies a single base off, so this may be a read error. CDR3 loop: CSASGTPNTEVFF. The DNA for the CDR3 is TGCAGTGCTAGCGGGACGCCGAACACTGAAGTTTTCTTT. V and J are TRBV20-1 and TRBJ1-1; a weak D match, TRBD1 (5 bases). Germline V gene lookup returns CDR1 DFQATT and CDR2 SNEGSKA (reference sequence). The CDR3 loop spans 13 amino acids.

In its sample, this clonotype is medium-sized. This chain connects TRBV4-2 to TRBJ2-2, with TRBD2 matching 12 bases. The V segment lost 3 bases and the J segment 4 bases; nucleotides outside the gene matches: 6. CDR1 LGHNA and CDR2 YNFKEQ come from the germline V gene. CDR3 size: 17 residues. CDR3 residues: CASSQALAGGGTGELFF. CDR3 nucleotide sequence: TGTGCCAGCAGCCAGGCACTAGCGGGGGGAGGCACCGGGGAGCTGTTTTTT.

The sample holds many counts of this clonotype. V usage is TRBV7-6 and J usage is TRBJ2-1, with 13 bases that match TRBD2. The V gene end was trimmed by 2 bases and the J gene end by 9 bases; junction bases not matched to a gene: 1. The CDR3 covers 14 residues. Germline assignment: CDR1 SGHVS and CDR2 FNYEAQ. In DNA form, the CDR3 reads TGTGCCAGCAGCTTATGGACTAGCGGGGGTGAGCAGTTCTTC. It yields the protein CASSLWTSGGEQFF.

Turning to this clonotype: The junction departs from the called germline gene at one end, perhaps through a read error. The gene calls are TRBV6-6 and TRBJ2-3, with D unresolved. Per the germline V gene, CDR1 is MNHNY and CDR2 is SVGAGI (reference sequence). CDR3 length: 15 residues. In DNA form, the CDR3 reads TGTGCCAGCAGTGACTCTACCCGTAGCACAGATACGCAGTATTTT. Residues: CASSDSTRSTDTQYF.

This clonotype showed up many times. The V gene is TRBV12-3 or TRBV12-4, the J gene TRBJ2-2; TRBD1 matches 9 bases. Trimming cost V 6 bases and J 7 bases; bases outside gene matches: 9. The CDR3 is made up of 15 amino acids. The CDR3 here is CASSPGTGRIGELFF. CDR3 DNA: TGTGCCAGCAGCCCCGGGACAGGGAGAATCGGGGAGCTGTTTTTT.

This clonotype was counted ten times or more. The rearrangement joins TRBV12-3 or TRBV12-4 to TRBJ1-2; D remains unclear. This CDR3 is 13 amino acids long. Trimming took 3 bases from V and 3 from J, leaving 8 bases between them. Here the CDR3 reads CASSLLSDYGYTF. In DNA, the CDR3 is TGTGCCAGCAGTTTGTTGTCGGACTATGGCTACACCTTC.

This sequence joins TRBV12-3 or TRBV12-4 and TRBJ2-2; possible D gene TRBD1, 5 bases. The CDR3 runs to 15 residues. The V end lost 5 bases, the J end lost 3 bases, and 13 bases lay between the germline ends. The CDR3 DNA sequence: TGTGCCAGCAGTCGGGTCGACAGTGACACCGGGGAGCTGTTTTTT. It specifies CASSRVDSDTGELFF.

At least ten counts were recorded for this clonotype. The chain employs TRBV30 and TRBJ2-7; D is uncertain. Germline CDR1 reads GTSNPN; CDR2 reads SVGIG (reference sequence). The CDR3 loop spans 12 amino acids. V lost 4 bases and J 0 bases, leaving 7 bases between the germline ends. CDR3 nucleotide sequence: TGTGCCTGGATGGGAAGCTCCTACGAGCAGTACTTC. It is translated as CAWMGSSYEQYF. Filled out from reference TRBV30 and TRBJ2-7, the complete variable domain reads SQTIHQWPATLVQPVGSPLSLECTVEGTSNPNLYWYRQAAGRGLQLLFYSVGIGQISSEVPQNLSASRPQDRQFILSSKKLLLSDSGFYLCAWMGSSYEQYFGPGTRLTVT.

The chain recombines TRBV7-2 with TRBJ2-7; 9 bases line up with TRBD2. V lost 1 base to trimming and J lost 5 bases; unmatched junction nucleotides: 6. This CDR3 spans 15 amino acids. Germline CDR1 reads SGHTA; CDR2 reads FQGNSA. The DNA of the CDR3 is TGTGCCAGCAGCTTAGGCGGGGGGGCTTGGAACGAGCAGTACTTC. It specifies CASSLGGGAWNEQYF.

This clonotype was detected many times. V gene TRBV12-3 or TRBV12-4 combines with J gene TRBJ1-4; TRBD1 might be the D (5 bases). This CDR3 region has 14 residues. V was trimmed by 6 bases and J by 8 bases, leaving 16 bases between them. Here the CDR3 DNA reads TGTGCCAGCAGCCGAACGGGGACGGGGGAAAAACTGTTTTTT. It is translated as CASSRTGTGEKLFF.

This clonotype has a count of ten or more. J is TRBJ2-7 and V is TRBV20-1, with D tentatively TRBD1 (5 bases). V was clipped by 2 bases and J by 2 bases, with 10 bases between them. The CDR3 is 13 amino acids. Germline-derived CDR1 and CDR2 are DFQATT and SNEGSKA (reference sequence). DNA for the CDR3: TGCAGTGCTAGAAGACAGAGAGCCTACGAGCAGTACTTC. Protein sequence: CSARRQRAYEQYF.

This clonotype was seen ten or more times. This chain connects TRBV7-9 to TRBJ1-6; D call uncertain. The CDR3 contains 13 residues. The germline V gene has CDR1 SEHNR and CDR2 FQNEAQ (reference sequence). The ends were cut back, 8 bases at V and 5 bases at J, with 10 bases in the middle. CDR3 loop: CASGQVDNSPLHF. The CDR3 DNA reads TGTGCCAGCGGTCAGGTGGATAATTCACCCCTCCACTTT.